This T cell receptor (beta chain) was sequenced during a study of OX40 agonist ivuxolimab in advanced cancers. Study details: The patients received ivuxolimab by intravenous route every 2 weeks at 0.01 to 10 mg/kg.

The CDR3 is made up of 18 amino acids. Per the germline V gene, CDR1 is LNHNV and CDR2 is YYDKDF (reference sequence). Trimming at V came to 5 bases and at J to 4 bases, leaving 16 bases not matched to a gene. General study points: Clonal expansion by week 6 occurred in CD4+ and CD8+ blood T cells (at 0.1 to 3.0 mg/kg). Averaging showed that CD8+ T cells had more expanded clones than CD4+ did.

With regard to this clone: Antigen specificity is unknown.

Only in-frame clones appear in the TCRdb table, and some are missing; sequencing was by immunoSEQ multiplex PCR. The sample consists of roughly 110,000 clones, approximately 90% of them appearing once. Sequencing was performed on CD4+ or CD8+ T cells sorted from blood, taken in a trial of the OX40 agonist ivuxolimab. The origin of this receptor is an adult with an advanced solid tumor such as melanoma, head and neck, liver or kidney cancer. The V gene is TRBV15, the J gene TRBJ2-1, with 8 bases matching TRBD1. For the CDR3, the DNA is TGTGCCACCAGCGGTAGACCGGGACAGGTGGAAAGTTACAATGAGCAGTTCTTC. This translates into CATSGRPGQVESYNEQFF.